This T cell receptor (beta chain) was documented in a study of blood T cells in healthy people across ages. Study findings and constraints: Unsorted PBMCs blocked a conclusive comparison of naive and antigen-experienced cells. Older age coincided with a roughly linear decline in TCR beta diversity per million T cells.

In its sample, this clonotype was seen many times. What it binds is unknown. After removal of 0 bases from V and 3 bases from J, the junction contained 5 bases not matched to a gene. Per the germline V gene, CDR1 is SQVTM and CDR2 is ANQGSEA. The CDR3 is made up of 14 amino acids. PCR was performed a second time for roughly 7 to 11 cycles using a sample-barcoded 5' primer and a J-beta primer mix. MiXCR, applied by TCRdb to the 5' RACE reads, yields one record per CDR3 protein. The sample contains about 1.6 million distinct CDR3 sequences, roughly 32% of which appear only once. The chain carries TRBV29-1 and TRBJ2-7; TRBD1 agrees at 7 bases. Sequenced material: blood. This TCR derives from a woman aged 25 to 39 in good health. The CDR3 region has the DNA TGCAGCGTTGAAGAAGGGGACAGAGACTACGAGCAGTACTTC. This sequence encodes CSVEEGDRDYEQYF.